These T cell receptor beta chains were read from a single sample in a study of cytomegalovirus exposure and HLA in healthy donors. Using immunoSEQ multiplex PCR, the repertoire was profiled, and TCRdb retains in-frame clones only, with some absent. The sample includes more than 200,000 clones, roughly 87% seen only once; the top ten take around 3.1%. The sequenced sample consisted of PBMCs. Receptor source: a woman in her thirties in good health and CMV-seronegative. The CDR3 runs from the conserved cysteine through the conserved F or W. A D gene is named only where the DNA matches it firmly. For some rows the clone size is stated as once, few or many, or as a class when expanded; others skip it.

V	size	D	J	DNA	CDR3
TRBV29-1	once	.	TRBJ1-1	TGCAGCGTTGAAGGTGACGGAAACACTGAAGCTTTCTTT	CSVEGDGNTEAFF
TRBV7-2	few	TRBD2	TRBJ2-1	TGTGCCAGCAGCTCTGCGGGACTAGCGAACAATGAGCAGTTCTTC	CASSSAGLANNEQFF
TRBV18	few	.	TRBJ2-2	TGTGCCAGCTCACCACCGACAGGGAACACCGGGGAGCTGTTTTTT	CASSPPTGNTGELFF
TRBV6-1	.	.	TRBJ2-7	TGTGCCAGCAGTGAAGCTGGAACTAGCCGGCAGCAGTACTTC	CASSEAGTSRQQYF
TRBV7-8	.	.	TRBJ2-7	TGTGCCAGCAGCCCGCGGAGGGCCTCCTACGAGCAGTACTTC	CASSPRRASYEQYF
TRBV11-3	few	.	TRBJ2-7	TGTGCCAGCAGCCCCAGCGGTGGTCTGTACGAGCAGTACTTC	CASSPSGGLYEQYF
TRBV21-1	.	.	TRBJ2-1	TGTGCCAGCAGCAGGGGGTATAGCTCCTACAATGAGCAGTTCTTC	CASSRGYSSYNEQFF
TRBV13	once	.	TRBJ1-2	TGTGCCAGCACCCGGAGGGGGGCGGCTAACTATGGCTACACCTTC	CASTRRGAANYGYTF
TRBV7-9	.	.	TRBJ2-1	TGTGCCAGCAGCTTAGGCGACTCACGGGCAGGGGACATCAATGAGCAGTTCTTC	CASSLGDSRAGDINEQFF
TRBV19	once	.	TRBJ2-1	TGTGCCAGTAGCGGTTTGGCACAGTTGTACAATGAGCCGTTCTTC	CASSGLAQLYNEPFF
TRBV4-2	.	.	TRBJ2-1	TGTGCCAGCAGCCAAGGATTAGGGGGCTCCTACAATGAGCAGTTCTTC	CASSQGLGGSYNEQFF
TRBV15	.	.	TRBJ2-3	TGTGCCACCAGCACGACGCCCTTTTCAGATACGCAGTATTTT	CATSTTPFSDTQYF
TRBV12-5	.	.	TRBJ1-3	TGTGCTAGTGGTTTGGTATTGGGGGACTCTGGAAACACCATATATTTT	CASGLVLGDSGNTIYF
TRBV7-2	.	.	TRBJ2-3	TGTGCCAGCAGCCCGGGACGTCCTAGGATGGATACGCAGTATTTT	CASSPGRPRMDTQYF
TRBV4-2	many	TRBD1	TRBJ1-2	TGTGCCAGCAGCCAAAGGGACAGGGGTGGGGGCTACACCTTC	CASSQRDRGGGYTF
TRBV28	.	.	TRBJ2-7	TGTGCCAGCAGTGGGGTCTACGAGCAGTACTTC	CASSGVYEQYF
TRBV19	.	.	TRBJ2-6	TGTGCCAGTAGTATCGGTTTTCTCTCAGTTGGGGCCAACGTCCTGACTTTC	CASSIGFLSVGANVLTF
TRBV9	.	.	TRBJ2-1	TGTGCCAGCAGCGCAAGGCCGTACAATGAGCAGTTCTTC	CASSARPYNEQFF
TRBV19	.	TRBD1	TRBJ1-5	TGTGCCAGTAAGACAGGGAGTCAGCCCCAGCATTTT	CASKTGSQPQHF
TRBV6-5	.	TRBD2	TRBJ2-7	TGTGCCAGCAGTTACTCTAGCGGGAGGGCAAGGAACGAGCAGTACTTC	CASSYSSGRARNEQYF
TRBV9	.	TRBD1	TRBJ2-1	TGTGCCAGCAGCGTAGTTGGGACAGGGTTTAACAATGAGCAGTTCTTC	CASSVVGTGFNNEQFF
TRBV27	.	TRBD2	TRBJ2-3	TGTGCCAGCAGTCTAGGGACTAGCGGAGTCACAGATACGCAGTATTTT	CASSLGTSGVTDTQYF
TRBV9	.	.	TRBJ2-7	TGTGCCAGCAGCGTAGGTGTCGGCAGGGATCGGTTACAGTACTTC	CASSVGVGRDRLQYF
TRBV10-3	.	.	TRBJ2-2	TGTGCCATCAGTGCCAACACCGGGGAGCTGTTTTTT	CAISANTGELFF
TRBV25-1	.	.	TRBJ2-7	TGTGCCACCCAGGCCCGCAGGGGGGACGAGCAGTACTTC	CATQARRGDEQYF
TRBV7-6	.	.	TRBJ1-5	TGTGCCAGCAGCCCGGGCCTTTTTAGCAATCAGCCCCAGCATTTT	CASSPGLFSNQPQHF
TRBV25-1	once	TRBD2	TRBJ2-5	TGTGCCAGCAGTTCTAGCGGGAGGGCCCCCGGACAAGAGACCCAGTACTTC	CASSSSGRAPGQETQYF
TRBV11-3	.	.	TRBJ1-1	TGTGCCAGCAGCTTAGAAGGCTTGAACACTGAAGCTTTCTTT	CASSLEGLNTEAFF